These T cell receptor beta chains were read from a single sample in a study of T cell responses to AZD1222 COVID-19 vaccine. Clones were read by immunoSEQ multiplex PCR, and TCRdb kept only the in-frame ones, dropping some. The data show 95,000 to 150,000 clones, around 92% seen once. The material was peripheral blood, obtained 28 days after the second AZD1222 dose. The source is an adult who received the AZD1222 COVID-19 vaccine. CDR3s include the opening cysteine and the closing phenylalanine or tryptophan. Fields, in order: D gene, J gene, V gene, clone size, CDR3 protein, CDR3 DNA. The D gene is left open where the match is weak. Some rows have no size entry. The others give once, few or many, or a class for an expanded clone.

D: .
J: TRBJ1-4
V: TRBV7-9
size: .
CDR3: CASSLDSGPNEKLFF
DNA: TGTGCCAGCAGCTTAGACTCGGGGCCTAATGAAAAACTGTTTTTT

D: .
J: TRBJ2-7
V: TRBV7-2
size: .
CDR3: CASSFRSTGYEQYF
DNA: TGTGCCAGCAGCTTCAGATCGACGGGGTACGAGCAGTACTTC

D: .
J: TRBJ1-4
V: TRBV5-8
size: .
CDR3: CASSPGGVGEKLFF
DNA: TGTGCCAGCAGCCCAGGTGGGGTGGGTGAAAAACTGTTTTTT

D: TRBD2
J: TRBJ2-2
V: TRBV2
size: .
CDR3: CASSASGSNTGELFF
DNA: TGTGCCAGCAGTGCTAGCGGGAGCAACACCGGGGAGCTGTTTTTT

D: .
J: TRBJ1-5
V: TRBV5-4
size: .
CDR3: CASSSKPGPFQPQHF
DNA: TGTGCCAGCAGCTCGAAACCCGGACCTTTCCAGCCCCAGCATTTT

D: TRBD1
J: TRBJ2-2
V: TRBV2
size: .
CDR3: CASSEQQGATGELFF
DNA: TGTGCCAGCAGTGAACAACAGGGGGCAACCGGGGAGCTGTTTTTT

D: .
J: TRBJ2-7
V: TRBV28
size: once
CDR3: CASSFLGAGPTYEQYF
DNA: TGTGCCAGCAGTTTTCTCGGGGCAGGCCCAACTTACGAGCAGTACTTC

D: TRBD1
J: TRBJ1-2
V: TRBV6-5
size: .
CDR3: CASSQPGQGDYGYTF
DNA: TGTGCCAGCAGTCAACCGGGACAGGGGGACTATGGCTACACCTTC

D: TRBD1
J: TRBJ2-7
V: TRBV11-2
size: .
CDR3: CASSLGTGHRYYEQYF
DNA: TGTGCCAGCAGCTTAGGGACAGGCCACAGGTACTACGAGCAGTACTTC

D: .
J: TRBJ2-2
V: TRBV2
size: .
CDR3: CASSVGSTPRIPGELFF
DNA: TGTGCCAGCAGTGTTGGAAGCACCCCGAGGATCCCCGGGGAGCTGTTTTTT

D: .
J: TRBJ1-2
V: TRBV18
size: .
CDR3: CASSPGQEDYGYTF
DNA: TGTGCCAGCTCCCCCGGCCAGGAAGACTATGGCTACACCTTC

D: TRBD1
J: TRBJ1-4
V: TRBV27
size: .
CDR3: CASSLLGTGEQEKLFF
DNA: TGTGCCAGCAGTTTACTCGGGACAGGGGAGCAGGAAAAACTGTTTTTT

D: .
J: TRBJ2-1
V: TRBV4-1
size: .
CDR3: CASSPARGAYNEQFF
DNA: TGCGCCAGCAGCCCTGCGCGTGGGGCCTACAATGAGCAGTTCTTC

D: TRBD2
J: TRBJ2-2
V: TRBV11-3
size: .
CDR3: CASSLGGTRFGELFF
DNA: TGTGCCAGCAGCTTAGGAGGGACTAGGTTTGGGGAGCTGTTTTTT

D: .
J: TRBJ2-1
V: TRBV9
size: .
CDR3: CASSVVRESLFDEQFF
DNA: TGTGCCAGCAGCGTAGTTCGTGAATCTCTTTTTGATGAGCAGTTCTTC

D: .
J: TRBJ1-3
V: TRBV19
size: .
CDR3: CASNAGFGNTIYF
DNA: TGTGCCAGTAATGCAGGGTTTGGAAACACCATATATTTT

D: .
J: TRBJ2-7
V: TRBV3-1/TRBV3-2
size: .
CDR3: CASSQGATYEQYF
DNA: TGTGCCAGCAGCCAGGGGGCTACCTACGAGCAGTACTTC

D: TRBD1
J: TRBJ1-2
V: TRBV6-2/TRBV6-3
size: once
CDR3: CASSPHRPDRGYGYTF
DNA: TGTGCCAGCAGTCCCCACCGCCCGGACAGGGGCTATGGCTACACCTTC

D: .
J: TRBJ1-6
V: TRBV29-1
size: once
CDR3: CSARQAGDSPLHF
DNA: TGCAGCGCGCGACAGGCCGGAGATTCACCCCTCCACTTT

D: .
J: TRBJ1-4
V: TRBV28
size: .
CDR3: CASRVKTTNEKLFF
DNA: TGTGCCAGCAGGGTTAAAACGACTAATGAAAAACTGTTTTTT

D: .
J: TRBJ1-1
V: TRBV10-3
size: .
CDR3: CAISESRAGEDTEAFF
DNA: TGTGCCATCAGTGAGTCGAGGGCAGGGGAGGACACTGAAGCTTTCTTT

D: .
J: TRBJ1-6
V: TRBV6-6
size: few
CDR3: CASSQDRYNSPLHF
DNA: TGTGCCAGCAGCCAGGACAGATATAATTCACCCCTCCACTTT

D: .
J: TRBJ1-5
V: TRBV28
size: .
CDR3: CASSPTGIHRQPQHF
DNA: TGTGCCAGCAGTCCAACAGGGATCCATCGTCAGCCCCAGCATTTT

D: .
J: TRBJ2-2
V: TRBV3-1/TRBV3-2
size: .
CDR3: CASQYRDDAGELFF
DNA: TGTGCCAGCCAGTACAGGGATGACGCCGGGGAGCTGTTTTTT